What follows are 10 T cell receptor beta chains derived from one specimen sequenced in a study of T-cell reconstitution after alpha-beta-depleted transplantation in children. Preparation of the TCRbeta library used unique molecular identifiers. Each CDR3 protein gets one entry after TCRdb re-called the PCR reads with MiXCR. The profile shows 500,000 or so distinct CDR3 sequences, approximately 32% of them singletons. The starting material was PBMCs from the stem cell graft donor, obtained from the stem cell graft. The receptor set was obtained from a human donor who donated a stem cell graft to a child with aplastic anemia.

This clonotype was seen a few times. J is TRBJ2-1 and V is TRBV20-1; 9 bases fit TRBD2. CDR3 size: 15 residues. V lost 3 bases, J lost 4 bases, and 7 bases stayed unmatched. Germline loops: CDR1 DFQATT, CDR2 SNEGSKA (reference sequence). For the CDR3, the DNA is TGCAGTGCTAGGGATCTAGCGGGGCCTTACAATGAGCAGTTCTTC. It is translated as CSARDLAGPYNEQFF.

The genes are TRBV3-1 and TRBJ2-7; D ambiguous. The V gene's germline CDR1 is LGHDT and CDR2 YNNKEL (reference sequence). The CDR3 consists of 14 residues. The ends were cut back, 3 bases at V and 0 bases at J, with 9 bases in the middle. The CDR3: CASSHTWDSYEQYF. In DNA, the CDR3 is TGTGCCAGCAGCCATACATGGGACTCCTACGAGCAGTACTTC.

The rearrangement links TRBV27 to TRBJ2-7, with 9 positions matching TRBD1. The CDR3 spans 16 residues. V shed 7 bases, J shed 2 bases, and the junction held 12 bases outside the gene matches. Germline lookup yields CDR1 MNHEY and CDR2 SMNVEV (reference sequence). This CDR3 is CASKPRGTGQTYEQYV. CDR3 DNA: TGTGCCAGCAAACCCCGTGGGACAGGGCAAACCTACGAGCAGTACGTC.

There are a few counts of this clonotype. The chain has TRBV1 and TRBJ2-3; the tabulated D call, TRBD2, remains unverified against the DNA. TRBV1 is an annotated pseudogene. This CDR3 is 20 amino acids long. Written as DNA, the CDR3 is TGCACCAGCAGGTTGATCCCGAACAGACTAGCGGGGCAAGGTCCAGATACGCAGTATTTT. It encodes CTSRLIPNRLAGQGPDTQYF.

The chain joins TRBV12-3 or TRBV12-4 to TRBJ2-3, with 12 bases lining up with TRBD2. The CDR3 length is 14 residues. V shed 3 bases, J shed 6 bases, and the junction held 1 base outside the gene matches. CDR3 nucleotides: TGTGCCAGCAGTTTTCTAGCGGGGGGGGATACGCAGTATTTT. Protein product: CASSFLAGGDTQYF.

The chain couples TRBV5-1 to TRBJ1-2; 10 bases are a match to TRBD1. CDR1 is SGHRS, CDR2 YFSETQ, per germline. V shed 4 bases and J 7 bases; nucleotides not matched to a gene: 7. The CDR3 covers 14 residues. The CDR3 DNA reads as TGCGCCAGCAGCCCCGGGACAGGGGCATTTGGCTACACCTTC. Translation: CASSPGTGAFGYTF.

This chain connects TRBV19 to TRBJ2-1, with 9 bases identical to TRBD2. V shed 5 bases and J 4 bases; nucleotides not matched to a gene: 9. The CDR3 totals 16 residues. In germline, CDR1 is LNHDA, CDR2 SQIVND (reference sequence). CDR3 in DNA: TGTGCCAGTAGTGCCGCCAGACTAGCGGCTTACAATGAGCAGTTCTTC. Its protein product is CASSAARLAAYNEQFF.

This chain links TRBV28 with TRBJ2-7; the D call may be TRBD1 or TRBD2 (5 bases each). Germline V CDR1 and CDR2: MDHEN, SYDVKM. Trimming removed 11 bases from V and 1 base from J, with 18 bases in between. The CDR3 contains 14 residues. CDR3 sequence reads: CALSRAGASYEQYF. In DNA form, the CDR3 reads TGTGCCCTCTCCAGGGCGGGCGCATCCTACGAGCAGTACTTC.

The V gene is TRBV5-5, the J gene TRBJ1-5; TRBD1 matches at 7 bases. With 3 bases clipped from V and 2 bases from J, the junction kept 5 bases outside the gene matches. CDR3 size: 15 residues. CDR1 is SGHKS, CDR2 YYEKEE, per germline (reference sequence). The CDR3 reads CASSSTGERNQPQHF. CDR3 sequence (DNA): TGTGCCAGCAGCTCCACAGGGGAGCGCAATCAGCCCCAGCATTTT.

The CDR3 sequence is CASSSSAPGSSNQPQHF. CDR3 in DNA: TGTGCCAGCAGTTCTAGTGCTCCGGGGAGCAGCAATCAGCCCCAGCATTTT. J is TRBJ1-5 and V is TRBV28, with D unclear. The CDR3 runs 17 residues. Trimming left V 4 bases short and J 1 base short, with 17 bases between. CDR1 and CDR2 (germline): MDHEN, SYDVKM.